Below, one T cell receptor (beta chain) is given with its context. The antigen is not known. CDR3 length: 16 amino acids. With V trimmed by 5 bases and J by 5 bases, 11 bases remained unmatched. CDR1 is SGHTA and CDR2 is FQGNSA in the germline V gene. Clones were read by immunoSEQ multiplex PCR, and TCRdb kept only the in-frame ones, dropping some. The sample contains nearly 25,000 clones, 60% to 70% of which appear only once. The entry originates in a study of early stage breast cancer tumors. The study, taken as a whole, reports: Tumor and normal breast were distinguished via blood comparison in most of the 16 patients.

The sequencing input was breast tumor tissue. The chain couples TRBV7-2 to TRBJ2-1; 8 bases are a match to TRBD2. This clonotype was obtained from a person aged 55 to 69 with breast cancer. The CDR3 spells CASSASSGSPHNEQFF. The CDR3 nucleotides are TGTGCCAGCAGCGCCTCAAGCGGGAGTCCCCACAATGAGCAGTTCTTC.